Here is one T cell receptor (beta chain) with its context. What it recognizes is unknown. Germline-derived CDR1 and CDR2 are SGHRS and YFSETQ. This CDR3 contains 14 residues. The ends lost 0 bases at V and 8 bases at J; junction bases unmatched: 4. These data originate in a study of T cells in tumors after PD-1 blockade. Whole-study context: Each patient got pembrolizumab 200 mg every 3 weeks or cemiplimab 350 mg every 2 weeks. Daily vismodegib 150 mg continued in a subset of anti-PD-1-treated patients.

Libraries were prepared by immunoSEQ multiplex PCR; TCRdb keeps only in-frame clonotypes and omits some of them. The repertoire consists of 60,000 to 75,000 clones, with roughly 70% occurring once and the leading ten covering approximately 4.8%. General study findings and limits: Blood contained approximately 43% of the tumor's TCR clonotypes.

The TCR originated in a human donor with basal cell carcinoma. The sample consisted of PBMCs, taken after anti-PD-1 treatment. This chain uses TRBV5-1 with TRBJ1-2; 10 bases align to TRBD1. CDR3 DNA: TGCGCCAGCAGCTTGGAGGGACAGGGGTACGGCTACACCTTC. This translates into CASSLEGQGYGYTF.